Below, 18 T cell receptor beta chains from the same sample are listed, as sequenced in a study of blood T cell repertoires in COVID-19. Profiling relied on immunoSEQ multiplex PCR, and the TCRdb table lists in-frame clones only, not all of them. Among 360,000 or so clones listed, about 88% were seen once. The sequenced sample was PBMCs or T cells enriched from blood (not recorded which). These receptors were taken from a woman between 25 and 40 years old who had been exposed to COVID-19.

The chain joins TRBV7-9 to TRBJ1-2; 7 nucleotides match TRBD1. Unmatched junction bases numbered 4, after V lost 4 bases and J lost 2 bases. Germline V gene sequence: CDR1 SEHNR, CDR2 FQNEAQ (reference sequence). This CDR3 spans 14 amino acids. The CDR3 DNA is TGTGCCAGCAGCTATACAGGGGCAAACTATGGCTACACCTTC. Its translation is CASSYTGANYGYTF.

The chain joins TRBV4-2 to TRBJ2-7, with D perhaps TRBD2 (6 bases). Germline V gene sequence: CDR1 LGHNA, CDR2 YNFKEQ. This CDR3 has 14 amino acids. Between the trimmed V and J ends, which lost 0 bases and 7 bases, there was a span of 13 bases. In DNA, the CDR3 is TGTGCCAGCAGCCAAGATCTAGTAGGGAGGGAGCAGTACTTC. It yields the protein CASSQDLVGREQYF.

The chain recombines TRBV3-1 (or the pseudogene TRBV3-2) with TRBJ1-6, with D possibly matching TRBD1 (5 bases). Germline values: CDR1 LGHDT, CDR2 YNNKEL (reference sequence). Trimming cost V 1 base and J 2 bases, with 9 bases left between them. This CDR3 region has 16 residues. CDR3 sequence: CASSQGAGTYNSPLHF. CDR3 coding DNA: TGTGCCAGCAGCCAAGGAGCAGGGACCTATAATTCACCCCTCCACTTT.

The rearrangement joins TRBV6-6 to TRBJ1-5; 8 bases are shared with TRBD1. The CDR3 sequence is 14 residues long. The V and J ends lost 6 bases and 5 bases, in that order; junction bases with no gene match: 6. Per the germline V gene, CDR1 is MNHNY and CDR2 is SVGAGI (reference sequence). The CDR3 spells CASSPQGGHQPQHF. CDR3 in DNA: TGTGCCAGCAGCCCACAGGGGGGTCATCAGCCCCAGCATTTT.

J is TRBJ2-2 and V is TRBV19; the D gene is possibly TRBD2 (7 bases). This CDR3 spans 15 amino acids. Trimming took 5 bases from V and 5 from J, leaving 15 bases between them. CDR1 LNHDA and CDR2 SQIVND come from the germline V gene (reference sequence). For the CDR3, the DNA is TGTGCCAGTAGTCGGGGGCGGGGGAGGACCGGGGAGCTGTTTTTT. It yields the protein CASSRGRGRTGELFF. Full variable domain (rest looked up from reference TRBV19 and TRBJ2-2): DGGITQSPKYLFRKEGQNVTLSCEQNLNHDAMYWYRQDPGQGLRLIYYSQIVNDFQKGDIAEGYSVSREKKESFPLTVTSAQKNPTAFYLCASSRGRGRTGELFFGEGSRLTVL.

This chain uses TRBV7-9 with TRBJ2-7; 8 bases fit TRBD2. The germline gives CDR1 SEHNR, CDR2 FQNEAQ (reference sequence). Trimming cost V 3 bases and J 2 bases; bases outside gene matches: 12. The CDR3 has 17 residues. The CDR3 DNA reads as TGTGCCAGCAGCTTCTCCTTAGCTAGCGGGCGCCCCTACGAGCAGTACTTC. Its translation: CASSFSLASGRPYEQYF.

This clone showed up just a few times. The genes are TRBV27 and TRBJ2-7; D call uncertain. CDR3 length equals 15 residues. The ends were cut back, 1 base at V and 6 bases at J, with 16 bases in the middle. Germline CDR1 reads MNHEY; CDR2 reads SMNVEV (reference sequence). The CDR3 is CASSLLGRHSIEQYF. The CDR3 DNA sequence: TGTGCCAGCAGTTTATTGGGCAGGCACTCGATCGAGCAGTACTTC.

This CDR3 reads CASSVGVLAGGYNEQFF. CDR3 coding DNA: TGTGCCAGCAGTGTGGGAGTACTAGCGGGAGGATACAATGAGCAGTTCTTC. V is TRBV2 and J is TRBJ2-1; 12 nucleotides align to TRBD2. Germline CDR1 is SNHLY and CDR2 is FYNNEI. This CDR3 comprises 17 residues. Unmatched junction bases numbered 8, after V lost 4 bases and J lost 4 bases.

V is TRBV12-3 or TRBV12-4 and J is TRBJ2-7; D is perhaps TRBD1 (6 bases). Trimming left V 3 bases short and J 7 bases short, with 13 bases between. This CDR3 is 13 amino acids long. The CDR3 protein is CASSFEGQGEQYF. The CDR3 bases are TGTGCCAGCAGTTTCGAGGGGCAGGGGGAGCAGTACTTC.

CDR3 amino acids: CASSQTGLAGYTF. DNA for the CDR3: TGTGCCAGCAGCCAGACAGGGTTAGCTGGCTACACCTTC. The chain has TRBV9 and TRBJ1-2; 7 bases match TRBD1. Germline CDR1 and CDR2: SGDLS and YYNGEE. The V gene end was trimmed by 4 bases and the J gene end by 7 bases; junction bases not matched to a gene: 7. The CDR3 sequence is 13 residues long. The entire variable domain, with the rest obtained from reference TRBV9 and TRBJ1-2, is as follows: DSGVTQTPKHLITATGQRVTLRCSPRSGDLSVYWYQQSLDQGLQFLIQYYNGEERAKGNILERFSAQQFPDLHSELNLSSLELGDSALYFCASSQTGLAGYTFGSGTRLTVV.

This sequence joins TRBV5-1 and TRBJ2-5, with TRBD1 identical over 10 bases. There are 16 residues in the CDR3. Germline CDR1 SGHRS, CDR2 YFSETQ. Germline trimming cut 3 bases from V and 3 bases from J; bases unmatched to any gene: 8. The CDR3 region is CASSSMPGQGKETQYF. CDR3 in DNA: TGCGCCAGCAGCTCGATGCCGGGACAGGGGAAAGAGACCCAGTACTTC.

This clone occurred once. This chain joins TRBV19 and TRBJ2-1, with TRBD1 as a possible D gene (5 bases). The CDR3 is 15 amino acids. Germline CDR1 is LNHDA and CDR2 is SQIVND (reference sequence). Trimming took off 6 bases at V and 4 bases at J, with 16 bases between the two ends. The CDR3 nucleotides read TGTGCCAGTAGGGCTACCAGGACACCTTACAATGAGCAGTTCTTC. This gives the protein CASRATRTPYNEQFF. The whole variable domain, filled in from reference TRBV19 and TRBJ2-1, reads DGGITQSPKYLFRKEGQNVTLSCEQNLNHDAMYWYRQDPGQGLRLIYYSQIVNDFQKGDIAEGYSVSREKKESFPLTVTSAQKNPTAFYLCASRATRTPYNEQFFGPGTRLTVL.

The chain is built from TRBV6-5 and TRBJ2-2; possibly TRBD2 for D (5 bases). Trimming removed 0 bases from V and 6 bases from J, with 14 bases in between. This CDR3 has 16 residues. Germline CDR1 reads MNHEY; CDR2 reads SVGAGI. The CDR3 DNA sequence: TGTGCCAGCAGTTACTCGGTGCGGGTTTATTCCGGGGAGCTGTTTTTT. Amino acids: CASSYSVRVYSGELFF.

This chain joins TRBV7-8 and TRBJ2-2, with D perhaps matching TRBD2 (6 bases). CDR1 and CDR2 from the germline V gene are SGHVS and FQNEAQ. The CDR3 spans 16 residues. Trimming removed 5 bases from V and 0 bases from J, with 13 bases in between. CDR3 protein: CASSPVGGTNTGELFF. The CDR3 nucleotides are TGTGCCAGCAGCCCGGTCGGCGGGACGAACACCGGGGAGCTGTTTTTT. Using reference TRBV7-8 and TRBJ2-2 for the parts outside the CDR3, the full variable domain is GAGVSQSPRYKVAKRGQDVALRCDPISGHVSLFWYQQALGQGPEFLTYFQNEAQLDKSGLPSDRFFAERPEGSVSTLKIQRTQQEDSAVYLCASSPVGGTNTGELFFGEGSRLTVL.

This clone has only one observation. Sequence at one end of the junction differs from germline and may be a read error. For the CDR3, the DNA is TGCAGCGTTGTGCAGAACTATGGCTACATCTTC. Encoded protein: CSVVQNYGYIF. V is TRBV29-1 and J is TRBJ1-2; D gene unclear. Germline V gene data show CDR1 as SQVTM and CDR2 as ANQGSEA. The CDR3 totals 11 residues.

Written as DNA, the CDR3 is TGTGCCAGCAGTTTAGACCCAGGGTTGAACACTGAAGCTTTCTTT. Its protein product is CASSLDPGLNTEAFF. The V and J genes are TRBV28 and TRBJ1-1, with D tentatively TRBD1 (5 bases). Looked up from germline, CDR1 is MDHEN and CDR2 is SYDVKM. Trimming removed 2 bases at V and 0 bases at J, with 10 bases between. The CDR3 extends over 15 amino acids.

The chain is built from TRBV5-4 and TRBJ2-7, with TRBD1 as a possible D gene (6 bases). The CDR3 runs 13 residues. The V and J ends lost 6 bases and 3 bases respectively, with 13 bases between them. Germline V CDR1 and CDR2: SGHNT, YYREEE (reference sequence). The CDR3 protein is CASKGDTVYEQYF. CDR3 DNA: TGTGCCAGCAAAGGGGACACCGTCTACGAGCAGTACTTC.

The V call is TRBV19, the J call TRBJ1-1; D is unclear. Germline V gives CDR1 LNHDA, CDR2 SQIVND (reference sequence). This CDR3 region has 11 residues. The germline V and J ends were trimmed by 2 bases and 7 bases, with 5 bases remaining between them. The CDR3 nucleotides read TGTGCCAGTAGTATACTTTTTGAAGCTTTCTTT. It is translated as CASSILFEAFF.